The source of this T cell receptor (beta chain) is a study of PD-L1 blockade in urothelial cancer. Whole-study context: Starting around 2014, patients were given atezolizumab (1,200 mg intravenously every 3 weeks). Twenty-five of the 29 patients were men with bladder-origin urothelial cancer. Whole-study findings and limits: Patients with below-median pretreatment blood clonality survived longer.

For this clone: Its antigen is unknown.

The time point denotes: peripheral blood 6 weeks after treatment start. Patients' urothelial carcinoma was locally advanced or metastatic. TCRdb's table, derived via immunoSEQ multiplex PCR, lists solely in-frame clones and lacks some. This sample has 50,000 to 60,000 clones, with 70% to 90% found just once. The specimen comprised PBMCs, sampled around atezolizumab (anti-PD-L1) treatment. This clonotype was sampled from a man in his fifties or sixties with urothelial cancer.

CDR3 in DNA: TGTGCCAGTAGTATATTAGGGAGCTCCTACGAGCAGTACTTC. Protein: CASSILGSSYEQYF. This rearrangement joins TRBV19 to TRBJ2-7; D is possibly TRBD2 (5 bases). The V and J ends lost 2 bases and 0 bases respectively, with 8 bases between them. The CDR3 spans 14 residues. Germline CDR1 reads LNHDA; CDR2 reads SQIVND (reference sequence).